Listed below are T cell receptor beta chains from one sample, sequenced in a study of cytotoxic CD8 clonotypes in ibrutinib-treated CLL. Here immunoSEQ multiplex PCR was the method, and the copy in TCRdb shows in-frame clones only, minus some. The sample lists roughly 63,000 clones; approximately 54% were seen once. The source was PBMCs, collected after 12 months of ibrutinib treatment. Receptors were obtained from a human donor with chronic lymphocytic leukemia. The CDR3 runs from the conserved cysteine through the conserved F or W. Fields, in order: J gene, clone size, D gene, V gene, CDR3 protein, CDR3 DNA. D genes are given only for firm matches. The listing skips clone size in some rows; elsewhere it reads once, few, many or a size class.

j_call: TRBJ1-6; clone_size: .; d_call: TRBD1; v_call: TRBV7-6; cdr3_aa: CASSLRPGGGSPLHF; cdr3_nt: TGTGCCAGCAGCTTACGGCCAGGGGGCGGTTCACCCCTCCACTTT
j_call: TRBJ2-3; clone_size: .; d_call: TRBD2; v_call: TRBV6-5; cdr3_aa: CASSSRTSGLTDTQYF; cdr3_nt: TGTGCCAGCAGTTCGCGGACTAGCGGCCTCACAGATACGCAGTATTTT
j_call: TRBJ2-1; clone_size: .; d_call: .; v_call: TRBV29-1; cdr3_aa: CSTDNEQFF; cdr3_nt: TGCAGCACTGACAATGAGCAGTTCTTC
j_call: TRBJ2-2; clone_size: .; d_call: TRBD1; v_call: TRBV7-2; cdr3_aa: CASSSLTGGTGGPGELFF; cdr3_nt: TGTGCCAGCAGCTCCCTGACGGGGGGGACAGGGGGCCCCGGGGAGCTGTTTTTT
j_call: TRBJ1-2; clone_size: .; d_call: .; v_call: TRBV7-6; cdr3_aa: CASSATNYGYTF; cdr3_nt: TGTGCCAGCAGCGCTACGAACTATGGCTACACCTTC
j_call: TRBJ2-7; clone_size: few; d_call: .; v_call: TRBV6-6; cdr3_aa: CASTGGKGYAYEQYF; cdr3_nt: TGTGCCAGCACTGGGGGGAAGGGTTATGCCTACGAGCAGTACTTC
j_call: TRBJ2-2; clone_size: few; d_call: .; v_call: TRBV6-1; cdr3_aa: CASRGATIYTGELFF; cdr3_nt: TGTGCCAGCAGGGGAGCCACCATATACACCGGGGAGCTGTTTTTT
j_call: TRBJ1-3; clone_size: many; d_call: TRBD1; v_call: TRBV28; cdr3_aa: CASSQGAAGNTIYF; cdr3_nt: TGTGCCAGCAGTCAGGGGGCGGCTGGAAACACCATATATTTT
j_call: TRBJ1-5; clone_size: .; d_call: .; v_call: TRBV2; cdr3_aa: CASTILGQAGGQPQHF; cdr3_nt: TGTGCCAGCACCATTCTGGGGCAGGCGGGGGGTCAGCCCCAGCATTTT
j_call: TRBJ1-3; clone_size: .; d_call: TRBD1; v_call: TRBV7-8; cdr3_aa: CASSPGQTGNTIYF; cdr3_nt: TGTGCCAGCAGCCCGGGACAGACTGGAAACACCATATATTTT
j_call: TRBJ1-4; clone_size: .; d_call: .; v_call: TRBV5-1; cdr3_aa: CASSLKGGNEKLFF; cdr3_nt: TGCGCCAGCAGCTTGAAGGGTGGGAATGAAAAACTGTTTTTT